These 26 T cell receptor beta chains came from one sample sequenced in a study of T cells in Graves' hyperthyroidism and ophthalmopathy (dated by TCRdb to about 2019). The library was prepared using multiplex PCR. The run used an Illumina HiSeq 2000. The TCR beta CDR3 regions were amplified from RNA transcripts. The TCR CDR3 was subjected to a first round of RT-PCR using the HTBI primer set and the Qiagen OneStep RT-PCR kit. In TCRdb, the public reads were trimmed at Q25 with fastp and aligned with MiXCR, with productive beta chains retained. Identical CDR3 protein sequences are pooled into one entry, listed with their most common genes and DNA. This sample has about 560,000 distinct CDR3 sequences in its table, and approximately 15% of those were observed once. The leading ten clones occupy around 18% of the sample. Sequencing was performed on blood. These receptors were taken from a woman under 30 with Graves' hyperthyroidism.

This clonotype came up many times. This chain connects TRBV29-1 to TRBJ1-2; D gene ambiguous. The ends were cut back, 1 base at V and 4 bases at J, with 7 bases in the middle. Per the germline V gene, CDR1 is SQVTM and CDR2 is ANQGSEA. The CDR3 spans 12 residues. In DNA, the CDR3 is TGCAGCGTTGAAGCCGGGCGCTATGGCTACACCTTC. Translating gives CSVEAGRYGYTF.

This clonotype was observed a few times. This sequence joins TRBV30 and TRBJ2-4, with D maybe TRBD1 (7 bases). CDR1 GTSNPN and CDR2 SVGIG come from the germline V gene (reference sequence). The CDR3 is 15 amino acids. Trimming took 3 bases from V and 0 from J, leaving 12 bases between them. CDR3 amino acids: CAWSAGQLAKNIQYF. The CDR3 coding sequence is TGTGCCTGGAGCGCGGGACAGCTAGCCAAAAACATTCAGTACTTC.

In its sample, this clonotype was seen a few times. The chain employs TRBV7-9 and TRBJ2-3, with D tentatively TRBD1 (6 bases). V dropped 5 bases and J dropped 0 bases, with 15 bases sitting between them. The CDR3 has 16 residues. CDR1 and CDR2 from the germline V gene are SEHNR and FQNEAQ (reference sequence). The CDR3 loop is CASSEVGQTSTDTQYF. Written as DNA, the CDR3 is TGTGCCAGCAGCGAAGTGGGACAAACTAGCACAGATACGCAGTATTTT.

As DNA, the CDR3 is TGTGCCAGCAGTGGAGCGCCCAGGGGCCACGAGCAGTACTTC. Protein product: CASSGAPRGHEQYF. The chain carries TRBV2 and TRBJ2-7; maybe TRBD1 (6 bases). Trimming cost V 4 bases and J 5 bases, with 15 bases left between them. Germline assignment: CDR1 SNHLY and CDR2 FYNNEI. There are 14 residues in the CDR3.

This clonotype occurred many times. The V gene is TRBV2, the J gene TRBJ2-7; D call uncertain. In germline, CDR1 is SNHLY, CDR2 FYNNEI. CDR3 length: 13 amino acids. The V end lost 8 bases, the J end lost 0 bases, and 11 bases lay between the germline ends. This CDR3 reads CASGLGISYEQYF. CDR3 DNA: TGTGCCAGCGGCCTGGGGATCTCCTACGAGCAGTACTTC. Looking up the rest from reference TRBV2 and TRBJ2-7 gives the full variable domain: EPEVTQTPSHQVTQMGQEVILRCVPISNHLYFYWYRQILGQKVEFLVSFYNNEISEKSEIFDDQFSVERPDGSNFTLKIRSTKLEDSAMYFCASGLGISYEQYFGPGTRLTVT.

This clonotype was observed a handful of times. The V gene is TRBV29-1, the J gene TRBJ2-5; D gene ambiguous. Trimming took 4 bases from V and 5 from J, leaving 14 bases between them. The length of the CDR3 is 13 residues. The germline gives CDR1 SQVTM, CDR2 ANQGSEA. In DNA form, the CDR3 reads TGCAGCGTTGTCCGGCAATCGAGGGAGACCCAGTACTTC. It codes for CSVVRQSRETQYF.

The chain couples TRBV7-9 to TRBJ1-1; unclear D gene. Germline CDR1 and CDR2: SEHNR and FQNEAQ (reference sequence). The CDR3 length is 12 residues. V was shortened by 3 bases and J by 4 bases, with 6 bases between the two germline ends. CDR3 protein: CASSFEGTEAFF. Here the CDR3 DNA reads TGTGCCAGCAGCTTCGAGGGCACTGAAGCTTTCTTT.

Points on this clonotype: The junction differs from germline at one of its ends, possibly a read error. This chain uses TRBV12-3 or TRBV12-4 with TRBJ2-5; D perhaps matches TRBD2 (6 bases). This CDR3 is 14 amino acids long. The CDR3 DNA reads TGTGTCAGCAGCCCCGGGCCCCGGGGGGAGACCCAGTACTTC. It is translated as CVSSPGPRGETQYF.

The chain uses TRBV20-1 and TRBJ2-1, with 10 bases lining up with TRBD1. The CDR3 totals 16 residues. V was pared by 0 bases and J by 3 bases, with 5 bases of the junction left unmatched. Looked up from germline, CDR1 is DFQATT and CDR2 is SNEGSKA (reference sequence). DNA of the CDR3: TGCAGTGCTAGAGATCCTGGGACAGGGGTCTACAATGAGCAGTTCTTC. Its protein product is CSARDPGTGVYNEQFF.

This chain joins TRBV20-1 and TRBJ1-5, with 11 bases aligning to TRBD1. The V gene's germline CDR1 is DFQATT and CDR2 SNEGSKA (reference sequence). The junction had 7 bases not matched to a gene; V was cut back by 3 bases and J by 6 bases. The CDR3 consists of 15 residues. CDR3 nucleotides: TGCAGTGCTAGGCCCGGGACAGGGGGGAGTCAGCCCCAGCATTTT. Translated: CSARPGTGGSQPQHF.

The CDR3 region has the DNA TGCGCCAGCAGCTCCACCGGGACAGGGGAGGCCTATGGCTACACCTTC. Encoded protein: CASSSTGTGEAYGYTF. The V gene is TRBV5-1, the J gene TRBJ1-2; 10 nucleotides agree with TRBD1. Germline V gives CDR1 SGHRS, CDR2 YFSETQ. V trimming: 3 bases; J trimming: 4 bases; junction bases outside the gene matches: 9. The CDR3 runs to 16 residues.

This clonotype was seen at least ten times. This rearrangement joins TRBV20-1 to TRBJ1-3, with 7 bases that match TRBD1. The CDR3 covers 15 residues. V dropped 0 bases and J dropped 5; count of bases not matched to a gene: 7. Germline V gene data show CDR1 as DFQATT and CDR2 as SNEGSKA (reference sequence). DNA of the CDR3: TGCAGTGCTAGAGATAGGAGACAGGGACGAAACACCATATATTTT. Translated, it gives CSARDRRQGRNTIYF.

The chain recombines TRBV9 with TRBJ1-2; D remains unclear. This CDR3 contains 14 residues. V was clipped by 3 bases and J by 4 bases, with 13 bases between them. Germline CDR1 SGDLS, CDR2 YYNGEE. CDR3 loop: CASSDLSEGYGYTF. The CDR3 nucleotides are TGTGCCAGCAGCGATCTCTCCGAGGGCTATGGCTACACCTTC.

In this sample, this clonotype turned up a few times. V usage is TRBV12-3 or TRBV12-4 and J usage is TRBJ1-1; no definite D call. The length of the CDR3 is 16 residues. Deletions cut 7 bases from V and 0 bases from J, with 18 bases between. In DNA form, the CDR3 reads TGTGCCAGCACCCCCGGCCCCCGATTCTTGAACACTGAAGCTTTCTTT. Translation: CASTPGPRFLNTEAFF.

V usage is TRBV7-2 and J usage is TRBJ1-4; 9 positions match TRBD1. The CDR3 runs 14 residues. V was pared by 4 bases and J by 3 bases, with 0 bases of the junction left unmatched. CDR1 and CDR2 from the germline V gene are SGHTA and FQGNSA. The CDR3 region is CASSWTGANEKLFF. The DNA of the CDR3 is TGTGCCAGCAGCTGGACAGGGGCTAATGAAAAACTGTTTTTT.

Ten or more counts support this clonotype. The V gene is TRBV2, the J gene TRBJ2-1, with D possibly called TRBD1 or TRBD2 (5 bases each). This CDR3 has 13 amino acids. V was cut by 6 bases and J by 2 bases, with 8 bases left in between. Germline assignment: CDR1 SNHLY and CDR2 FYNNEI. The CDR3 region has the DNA TGTGCCAGCAGCCCGGGGCCCTACAATGAGCAGTTCTTC. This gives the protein CASSPGPYNEQFF.

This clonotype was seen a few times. The CDR3 sequence is CASSETRTGSGNTIYF. In DNA, the CDR3 is TGTGCCAGCAGTGAAACCAGGACAGGGAGTGGAAACACCATATATTTT. J is TRBJ1-3 and V is TRBV12-3 or TRBV12-4, with 8 bases lining up with TRBD1. The length of the CDR3 is 16 residues. Trimming took 5 bases from V and 3 from J; bases not matched to a gene: 9.

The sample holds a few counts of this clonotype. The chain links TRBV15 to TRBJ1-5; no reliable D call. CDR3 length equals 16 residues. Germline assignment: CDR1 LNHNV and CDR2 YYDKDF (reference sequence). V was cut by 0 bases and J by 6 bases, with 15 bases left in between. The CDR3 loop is CATSRDPRGISQPQHF. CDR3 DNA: TGTGCCACCAGCAGAGATCCCAGAGGGATAAGTCAGCCCCAGCATTTT. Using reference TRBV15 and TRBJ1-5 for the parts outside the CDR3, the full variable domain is DAMVIQNPRYQVTQFGKPVTLSCSQTLNHNVMYWYQQKSSQAPKLLFHYYDKDFNNEADTPDNFQSRRPNTSFCFLDIRSPGLGDTAMYLCATSRDPRGISQPQHFGDGTRLSIL.

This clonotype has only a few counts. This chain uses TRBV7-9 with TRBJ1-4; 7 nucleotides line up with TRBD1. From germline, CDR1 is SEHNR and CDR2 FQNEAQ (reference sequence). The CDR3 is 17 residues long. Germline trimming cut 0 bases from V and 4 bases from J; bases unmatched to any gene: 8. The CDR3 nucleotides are TGTGCCAGCAGCTTAGCGGAGATGACAGGGATTAATGAAAAACTGTTTTTT. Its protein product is CASSLAEMTGINEKLFF. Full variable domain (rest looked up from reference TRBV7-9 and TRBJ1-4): DTGVSQNPRHKITKRGQNVTFRCDPISEHNRLYWYRQTLGQGPEFLTYFQNEAQLEKSRLLSDRFSAERPKGSFSTLEIQRTEQGDSAMYLCASSLAEMTGINEKLFFGSGTQLSVL.

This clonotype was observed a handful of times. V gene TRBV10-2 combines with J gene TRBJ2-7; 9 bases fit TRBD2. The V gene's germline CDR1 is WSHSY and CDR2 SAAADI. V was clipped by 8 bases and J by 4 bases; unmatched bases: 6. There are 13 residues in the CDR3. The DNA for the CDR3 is TGCGCCAGCGCAGCGGGGGGCAAGTACGAGCAGTACTTC. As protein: CASAAGGKYEQYF.

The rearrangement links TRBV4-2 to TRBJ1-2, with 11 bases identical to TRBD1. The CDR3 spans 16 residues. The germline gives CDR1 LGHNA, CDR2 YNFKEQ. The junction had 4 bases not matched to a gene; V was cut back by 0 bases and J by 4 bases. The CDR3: CASSQEPGQGVYGYTF. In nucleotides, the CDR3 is TGTGCCAGCAGCCAAGAACCGGGACAGGGGGTCTATGGCTACACCTTC.

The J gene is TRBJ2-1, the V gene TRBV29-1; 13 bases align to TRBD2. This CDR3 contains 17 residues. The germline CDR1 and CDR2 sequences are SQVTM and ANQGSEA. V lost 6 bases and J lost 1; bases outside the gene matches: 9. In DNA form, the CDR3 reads TGCAGCGTGGGGACTAGCGGGATTTATTTTTCCTACAATGAGCAGTTCTTC. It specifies CSVGTSGIYFSYNEQFF.

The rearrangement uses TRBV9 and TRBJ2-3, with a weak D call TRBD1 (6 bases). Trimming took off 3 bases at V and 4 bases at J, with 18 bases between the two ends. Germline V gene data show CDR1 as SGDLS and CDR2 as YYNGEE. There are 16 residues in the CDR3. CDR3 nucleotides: TGTGCCAGCAGCGCCCTACTGGGCAGGGGCGCAGATACGCAGTATTTT. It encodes CASSALLGRGADTQYF.

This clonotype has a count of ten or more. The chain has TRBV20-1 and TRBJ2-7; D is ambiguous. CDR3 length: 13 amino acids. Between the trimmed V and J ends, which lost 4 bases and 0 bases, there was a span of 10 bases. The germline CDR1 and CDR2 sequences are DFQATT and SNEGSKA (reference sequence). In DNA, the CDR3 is TGCAGTGCTAAAAACCCAAGCTCCTACGAGCAGTACTTC. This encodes CSAKNPSSYEQYF.

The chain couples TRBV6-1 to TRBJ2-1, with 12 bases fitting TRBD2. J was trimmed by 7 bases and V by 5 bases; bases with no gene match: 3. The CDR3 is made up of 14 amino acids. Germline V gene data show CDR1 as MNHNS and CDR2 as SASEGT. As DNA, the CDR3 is TGTGCCAGCAGTACGGGACTAGCGGGTAATGAGCAGTTCTTC. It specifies CASSTGLAGNEQFF.

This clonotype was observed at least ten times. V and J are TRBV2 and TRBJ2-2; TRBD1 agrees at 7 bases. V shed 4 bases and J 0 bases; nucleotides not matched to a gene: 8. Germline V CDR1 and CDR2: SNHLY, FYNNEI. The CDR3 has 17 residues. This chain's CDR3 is CASSGIGGTPNTGELFF. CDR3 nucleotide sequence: TGTGCCAGCAGTGGTATAGGGGGCACCCCGAACACCGGGGAGCTGTTTTTT.